What follows describes a single TCR beta chain. Antigen specificity is unknown. The record originates from a study of graft-versus-host responses after intestinal transplantation. This CDR3 comprises 11 residues. From germline, CDR1 is LGHNA and CDR2 YNFKEQ. Trimming left V 3 bases short and J 10 bases short, with 7 bases between. Findings and caveats of the study: Present in recipient marrow, GvH clones included some that appeared first in ileum or blood.

The method was immunoSEQ multiplex PCR; TCRdb's version includes in-frame clones alone and lacks a portion of them. Of around 18,000 clones in the sample, roughly 94% were seen once. This chain connects TRBV4-2 to TRBJ2-1; D might be TRBD2 (6 bases). The clonotype was recovered from a human patient who received an intestinal transplant, so some T cells may come from the graft donor. The sequencing here drew on PBMCs, taken 23 days after intestinal transplant. DNA of the CDR3: TGTGCCAGCAGCCAGGGACTGGAGCAGTTCTTC. Translated: CASSQGLEQFF.